One sample yielded the 26 T cell receptor beta chains listed below, sequenced in a study of T cells after yellow fever vaccination. One entry per CDR3 protein results from TCRdb running MiXCR on the 5' RACE reads. The sample records approximately 450,000 distinct CDR3 sequences, around 19% being singletons. Source: PBMCs, taken before the yellow fever booster vaccination. The receptor set was obtained from a man aged 18 to 30 who received the YFV17D yellow fever vaccine.

This sequence joins TRBV27 and TRBJ2-7, with D hard to call. V was clipped by 6 bases and J by 2 bases, with 11 bases between them. CDR3 length equals 13 residues. Germline CDR1 reads MNHEY; CDR2 reads SMNVEV (reference sequence). CDR3 coding DNA: TGTGCCAGCAGCTCCGGTGCGGCCTACGAGCAGTACTTC. Translation: CASSSGAAYEQYF.

This clonotype was seen a few times. This sequence joins TRBV6-5 and TRBJ1-2, with 8 bases aligning to TRBD1. CDR3 length: 13 residues. Trimming removed 6 bases from V and 7 bases from J; junction bases left unmatched: 7. The germline gives CDR1 MNHEY, CDR2 SVGAGI. The CDR3 nucleotides are TGTGCCAGCAGCAAGACAGGGGTTGCTGGCTACACCTTC. Residues: CASSKTGVAGYTF.

This clonotype showed up just a few times. The junction does not match germline at one end; this may be a read error. The rearrangement links TRBV11-3 to TRBJ2-5, with 10 nucleotides matching TRBD2. This CDR3 spans 17 amino acids. Per germline, CDR1 SGHNT and CDR2 YENEEA. As DNA, the CDR3 is TGTGCCAGCAGCCCCGGGTTAGCGGGGGGCGGCGAAGAGGCCCAGTACTTC. Translating it yields CASSPGLAGGGEEAQYF.

This clonotype was detected many times. This chain joins TRBV6-5 and TRBJ1-2; weak D call: TRBD1 (6 bases). Germline values: CDR1 MNHEY, CDR2 SVGAGI. Trimming took 6 bases from V and 6 from J, leaving 14 bases between them. The CDR3 length is 13 residues. The DNA for the CDR3 is TGTGCCAGCAGAGAATCGGGGGGGCATGGCTACACCTTC. Translating gives CASRESGGHGYTF.

This clonotype has more than one count but fewer than ten. V and J are TRBV3-1 and TRBJ1-2; unclear D gene. Germline CDR1 LGHDT, CDR2 YNNKEL (reference sequence). Trimming pared 1 base from V and 3 bases from J, leaving 9 bases between. This CDR3 region has 14 residues. The CDR3 sequence: CASSQVGGDYGYTF. CDR3 bases: TGTGCCAGCAGCCAAGTCGGAGGAGACTATGGCTACACCTTC.

The chain carries TRBV20-1 and TRBJ1-2; TRBD1 matches 7 bases. The CDR3 totals 14 residues. Germline V gives CDR1 DFQATT, CDR2 SNEGSKA (reference sequence). J lost 4 bases, V lost 0 bases, and 5 bases had no gene match. The CDR3: CSAREGTALYGYTF. CDR3 nucleotide sequence: TGCAGTGCTAGAGAGGGGACAGCACTCTATGGCTACACCTTC.

The table lists this clonotype with a few counts. The chain has TRBV29-1 and TRBJ1-1; D ambiguous. CDR3 length: 11 residues. Germline lookup yields CDR1 SQVTM and CDR2 ANQGSEA. V dropped 6 bases and J dropped 4 bases, with 9 bases sitting between them. The CDR3 is CSVVGVTEAFF. In DNA, the CDR3 is TGCAGCGTCGTCGGGGTCACTGAAGCTTTCTTT.

This clonotype showed up just a few times. The chain combines TRBV3-1 with TRBJ2-5; 8 bases agree with TRBD1. CDR1 is LGHDT and CDR2 is YNNKEL in the germline V gene (reference sequence). The CDR3 has 15 residues. V dropped 2 bases and J dropped 4; count of bases not matched to a gene: 6. As DNA, the CDR3 is TGTGCCAGCAGCCAATCCCCAGGGGGCTTAGAGACCCAGTACTTC. Translation gives CASSQSPGGLETQYF.

This clonotype came up a few times. The chain recombines TRBV4-1 with TRBJ1-1; D perhaps matches TRBD1 (5 bases). The CDR3 spans 13 residues. The germline V gene encodes CDR1 MGHRA and CDR2 YSYEKL. Trimming stripped 4 bases from V and 9 bases from J, with 15 bases between. The CDR3 here is CASSLLLTVKAFF. The CDR3 DNA is TGCGCCAGCAGCCTACTACTGACAGTAAAAGCTTTCTTT.

This clonotype was detected a few times. The chain has TRBV12-3 or TRBV12-4 and TRBJ2-7, with 9 nucleotides matching TRBD1. CDR3 size: 14 residues. V trimming: 6 bases; J trimming: 7 bases; junction bases outside the gene matches: 10. CDR3 in amino acids: CASSRIGTGHEQYF. The DNA for the CDR3 is TGTGCCAGCAGCCGAATCGGGACAGGGCATGAGCAGTACTTC.

This clonotype was counted many times. The chain recombines TRBV5-1 with TRBJ2-5; D could derive from TRBD1 or TRBD2 (6 bases each). CDR3 length: 14 amino acids. V was trimmed by 7 bases and J by 5 bases, leaving 18 bases between them. Germline CDR1 reads SGHRS; CDR2 reads YFSETQ. CDR3 sequence reads: CASGQNRAGETQYF. The CDR3 bases are TGCGCCAGCGGACAAAACAGGGCGGGGGAGACCCAGTACTTC.

This clonotype occurred a few times. V is TRBV6-2 or TRBV6-3 and J is TRBJ2-1; 8 bases match TRBD1. This CDR3 has 14 amino acids. V dropped 8 bases and J dropped 3; count of bases not matched to a gene: 6. Germline V gene data show CDR1 as MNHEY and CDR2 as SVGEGT. The CDR3 nucleotides are TGTGCCAGCTCCCCAGGGGGCTTCTACAATGAGCAGTTCTTC. Translation: CASSPGGFYNEQFF.

This clonotype has just a few counts. The chain recombines TRBV20-1 with TRBJ1-2; 7 nucleotides align to TRBD1. This CDR3 comprises 16 residues. Germline assignment: CDR1 DFQATT and CDR2 SNEGSKA (reference sequence). The J segment lost 5 bases and the V segment lost 5 bases, leaving 17 bases of the junction unmatched. The CDR3 DNA is TGCAGTGCTCACAAGGGAGGGACAGAGAGAAGTTATGGCTACACCTTC. Translating it yields CSAHKGGTERSYGYTF.

The sample holds a few counts of this clonotype. The chain joins TRBV15 to TRBJ2-3; D is ambiguous. Trimming removed 1 base from V and 5 bases from J, with 13 bases in between. CDR1 is LNHNV and CDR2 is YYDKDF in the germline V gene (reference sequence). The CDR3 sequence is 15 residues long. This chain's CDR3 is CATSRVVGGQDTQYF. The CDR3 DNA follows: TGTGCCACCAGCAGAGTGGTAGGCGGCCAAGATACGCAGTATTTT.

This clonotype appeared many times. For the CDR3, the DNA is TGCAGTGCTAGAGATCGGACTAATTCACCCCTCCACTTT. It yields the protein CSARDRTNSPLHF. The rearrangement joins TRBV20-1 to TRBJ1-6; D uncertain. The germline V and J ends were trimmed by 0 bases and 6 bases, with 6 bases remaining between them. Germline V lookup: CDR1 DFQATT, CDR2 SNEGSKA (reference sequence). There are 13 residues in the CDR3.

The chain carries TRBV2 and TRBJ2-7; D ambiguous. The CDR3 runs to 14 residues. V shed 1 base and J shed 2 bases, with 9 bases lying between them. CDR1 is SNHLY, CDR2 FYNNEI, per germline. The DNA of the CDR3 is TGTGCCAGCAGTGAAGGTTCAGAGGCCTACGAGCAGTACTTC. Protein product: CASSEGSEAYEQYF.

The chain has TRBV6-5 and TRBJ2-3; weak D call: TRBD1 (6 bases). Trimming pared 4 bases from V and 4 bases from J, leaving 21 bases between. Germline CDR1 MNHEY, CDR2 SVGAGI. CDR3 size: 17 residues. The CDR3 reads CASSSGRGPTRSDTQYF. The CDR3 coding sequence is TGTGCCAGCAGTTCGGGCAGGGGCCCAACCAGATCAGATACGCAGTATTTT.

This clonotype showed up just a few times. The chain couples TRBV21-1 to TRBJ1-2. TRBV21-1 represents a pseudogene. The CDR3 consists of 13 residues. The CDR3 reads CASSKVSLYGYTF. CDR3 coding DNA: TGTGCCAGCAGCAAAGTCTCCCTTTATGGCTACACCTTC.

This sequence joins TRBV30 and TRBJ2-5, with D perhaps matching TRBD1 or TRBD2 (5 bases each). Trimming left V 1 base short and J 7 bases short, with 7 bases between. CDR1 is GTSNPN and CDR2 is SVGIG in the germline V gene (reference sequence). The CDR3 totals 11 residues. The CDR3 region is CAWSGGATQYF. CDR3 in DNA: TGTGCCTGGAGTGGAGGGGCGACCCAGTACTTC.

In this sample, this clonotype turned up many times. This sequence joins TRBV5-6 and TRBJ1-2; D remains ambiguous. Trimming took off 6 bases at V and 8 bases at J, with 14 bases between the two ends. CDR1 SGHDT and CDR2 YYEEEE come from the germline V gene. There are 12 residues in the CDR3. CDR3: CASTVDIRGYTF. The CDR3 coding sequence is TGTGCCAGCACCGTCGACATTCGGGGCTACACCTTC.

In this sample, this clonotype turned up many times. The V and J genes are TRBV7-8 and TRBJ2-3, with D possibly TRBD2 on 5 matching bases. Trimming removed 4 bases from V and 1 base from J, with 9 bases in between. Looked up from germline, CDR1 is SGHVS and CDR2 is FQNEAQ. The CDR3 has 14 amino acids. CDR3 loop: CASSSGWGTDTQYF. CDR3 DNA sequence: TGTGCCAGCAGCTCGGGGTGGGGCACAGATACGCAGTATTTT.

The chain employs TRBV11-1 and TRBJ1-4; D remains ambiguous. Trimming took off 8 bases at V and 10 bases at J, with 14 bases between the two ends. The CDR3 loop spans 12 amino acids. CDR1 is SGHAT, CDR2 FQDESV, per germline (reference sequence). The CDR3 DNA sequence: TGTGCCAGCTGCAAGTTTGGTGGAAAACTGTTTTTT. This encodes CASCKFGGKLFF. Looking up the rest from reference TRBV11-1 and TRBJ1-4 gives the full variable domain: EAEVAQSPRYKITEKSQAVAFWCDPISGHATLYWYRQILGQGPELLVQFQDESVVDDSQLPKDRFSAERLKGVDSTLKIQPAELGDSAMYLCASCKFGGKLFFGSGTQLSVL.

This rearrangement joins TRBV5-1 to TRBJ2-3; D remains ambiguous. Germline V gene lookup returns CDR1 SGHRS and CDR2 YFSETQ. This CDR3 is 13 amino acids long. Trimming shortened V by 6 bases and J by 0 bases, and 8 bases separated the two germline ends. CDR3 nucleotide sequence: TGCGCCAGCACCCGACCTAGCACAGATACGCAGTATTTT. Translated: CASTRPSTDTQYF.

V is TRBV15 and J is TRBJ2-4; 8 nucleotides agree with TRBD2. CDR3 size: 14 residues. Germline values: CDR1 LNHNV, CDR2 YYDKDF (reference sequence). With V trimmed by 0 bases and J by 9 bases, 4 bases remained unmatched. The CDR3 reads CATSRDGLAVIQYF. As DNA, the CDR3 is TGTGCCACCAGCAGAGATGGACTAGCTGTCATTCAGTACTTC.

The chain couples TRBV21-1 to TRBJ1-5. TRBV21-1 has pseudogene status. The CDR3 contains 16 residues. The chain's CDR3 is CASSKGRFGEFQPQHF. The CDR3 DNA reads TGTGCCAGCAGCAAAGGTAGATTTGGGGAGTTTCAGCCCCAGCATTTT.

This clonotype has just a few counts. This rearrangement joins TRBV6-5 to TRBJ2-5, with 7 positions matching TRBD2. In germline, CDR1 is MNHEY, CDR2 SVGAGI. The V segment lost 5 bases and the J segment 5 bases; nucleotides outside the gene matches: 8. The CDR3 has 14 amino acids. The CDR3 coding sequence is TGTGCCAGCAGTCCCGTTGGGCGGGGGGAGACCCAGTACTTC. Protein sequence: CASSPVGRGETQYF.